Included here is one T cell receptor beta chain sequence, with context. Its matching antigen is unknown. V gave up 5 bases and J gave up 0 bases; unmatched junction bases: 6. The CDR3 loop spans 15 amino acids. Germline values: CDR1 SGHTA, CDR2 FQGNSA. The sample is drawn from a study of cytomegalovirus exposure and HLA in healthy donors. PCR primers comprised 60 Vbeta and 13 Jbeta primers. Assay used: immunoSEQ multiplex PCR; TCRdb lists only in-frame clones, some missing. The table lists about 120,000 clones, about four fifths of them singletons. Notes on the study in general: The majority of CMV-associated TCR beta chains were reported as apparently HLA-restricted in a later analysis. The authors enumerated 150 to 200 TCR beta chains as linked to cytomegalovirus. Certain indistinguishable V segments, among them TRBV6-2 and TRBV6-3, were excluded.

The rearrangement uses TRBV7-2 and TRBJ2-7, with 8 bases fitting TRBD2. Sequenced sample: PBMCs. The clonotype was recovered from a female donor in good health and CMV-seropositive. In DNA form, the CDR3 reads TGTGCCAGCAGCATCAGCGGGGGTAGCTCCTACGAGCAGTACTTC. Protein product: CASSISGGSSYEQYF.